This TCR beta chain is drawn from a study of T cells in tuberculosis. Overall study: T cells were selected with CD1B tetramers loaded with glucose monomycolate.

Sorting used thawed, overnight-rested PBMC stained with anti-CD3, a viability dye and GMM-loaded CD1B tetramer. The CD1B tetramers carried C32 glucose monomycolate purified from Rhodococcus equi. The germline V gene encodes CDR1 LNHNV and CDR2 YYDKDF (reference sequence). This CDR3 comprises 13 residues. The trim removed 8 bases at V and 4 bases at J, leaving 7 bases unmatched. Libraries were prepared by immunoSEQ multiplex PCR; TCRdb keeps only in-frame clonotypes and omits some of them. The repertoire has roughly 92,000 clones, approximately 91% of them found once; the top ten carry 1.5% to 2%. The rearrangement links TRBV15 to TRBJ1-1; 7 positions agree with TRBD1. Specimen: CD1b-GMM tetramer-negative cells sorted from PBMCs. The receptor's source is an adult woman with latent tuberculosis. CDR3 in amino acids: CATGAGGSTEAFF. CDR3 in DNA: TGTGCCACCGGGGCAGGGGGGTCCACTGAAGCTTTCTTT.